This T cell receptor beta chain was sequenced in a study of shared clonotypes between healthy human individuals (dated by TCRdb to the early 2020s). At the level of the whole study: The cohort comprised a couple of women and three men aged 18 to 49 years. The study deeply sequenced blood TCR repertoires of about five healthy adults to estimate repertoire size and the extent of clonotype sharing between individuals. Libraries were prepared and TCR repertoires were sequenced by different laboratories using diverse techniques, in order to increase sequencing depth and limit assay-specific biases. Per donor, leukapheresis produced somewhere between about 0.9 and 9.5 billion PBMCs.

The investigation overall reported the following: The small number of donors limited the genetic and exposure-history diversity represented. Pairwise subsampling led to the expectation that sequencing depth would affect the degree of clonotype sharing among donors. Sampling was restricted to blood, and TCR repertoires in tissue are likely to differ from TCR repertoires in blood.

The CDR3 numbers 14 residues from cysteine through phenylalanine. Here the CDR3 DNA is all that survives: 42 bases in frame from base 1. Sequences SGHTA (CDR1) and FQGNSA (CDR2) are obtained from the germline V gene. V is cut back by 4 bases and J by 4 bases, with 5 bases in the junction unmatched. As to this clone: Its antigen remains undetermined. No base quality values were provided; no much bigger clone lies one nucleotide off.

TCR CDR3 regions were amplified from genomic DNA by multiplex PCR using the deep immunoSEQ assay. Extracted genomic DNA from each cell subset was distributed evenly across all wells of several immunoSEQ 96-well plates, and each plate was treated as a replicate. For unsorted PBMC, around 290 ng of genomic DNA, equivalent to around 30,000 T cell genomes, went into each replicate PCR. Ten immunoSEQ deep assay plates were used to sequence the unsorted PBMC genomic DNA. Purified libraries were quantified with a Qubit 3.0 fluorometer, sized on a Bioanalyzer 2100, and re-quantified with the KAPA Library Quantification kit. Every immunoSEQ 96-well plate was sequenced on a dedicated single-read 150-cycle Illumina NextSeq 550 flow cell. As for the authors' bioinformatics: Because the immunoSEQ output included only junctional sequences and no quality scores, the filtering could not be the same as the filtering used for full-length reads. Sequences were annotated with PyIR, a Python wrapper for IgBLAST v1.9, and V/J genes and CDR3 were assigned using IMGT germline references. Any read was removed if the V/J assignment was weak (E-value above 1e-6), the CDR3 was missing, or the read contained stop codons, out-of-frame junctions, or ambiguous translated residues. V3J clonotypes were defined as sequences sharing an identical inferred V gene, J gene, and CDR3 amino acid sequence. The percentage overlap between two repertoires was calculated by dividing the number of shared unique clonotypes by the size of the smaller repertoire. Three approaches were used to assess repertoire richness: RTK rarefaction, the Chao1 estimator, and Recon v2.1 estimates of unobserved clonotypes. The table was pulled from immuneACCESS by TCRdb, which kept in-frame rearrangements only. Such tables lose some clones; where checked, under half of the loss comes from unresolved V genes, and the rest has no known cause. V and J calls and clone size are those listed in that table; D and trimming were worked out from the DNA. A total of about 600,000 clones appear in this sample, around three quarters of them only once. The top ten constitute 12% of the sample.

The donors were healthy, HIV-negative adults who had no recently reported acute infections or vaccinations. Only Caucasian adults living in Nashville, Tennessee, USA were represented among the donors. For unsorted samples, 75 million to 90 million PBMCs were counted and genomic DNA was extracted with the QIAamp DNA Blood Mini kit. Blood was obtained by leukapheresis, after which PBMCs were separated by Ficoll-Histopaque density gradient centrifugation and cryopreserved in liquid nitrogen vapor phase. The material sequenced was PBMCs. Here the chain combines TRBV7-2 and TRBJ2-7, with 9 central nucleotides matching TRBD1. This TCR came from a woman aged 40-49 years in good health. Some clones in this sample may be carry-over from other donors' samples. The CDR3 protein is CASSSNRGRYEQYF. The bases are TGTGCCAGCAGCTCGAACAGGGGGCGGTACGAGCAGTACTTC.